This entry concerns a single T cell receptor beta chain. The antigen this receptor binds is unknown. It has no much larger one-base neighbor in the sample; base qualities were not kept. This sample was taken from a study of T-cell reconstitution after alpha-beta-depleted transplantation in children (dated by TCRdb to the mid-2010s). About the investigation overall: The study quantitatively tracked T-cell immune reconstitution after TCRalphabeta/CD19-depleted allogeneic hematopoietic cell transplantation in children using TCR repertoire profiling.

Library method: PCR. Sequencing used an Illumina HiSeq 2500. TCR library preparation used molecular barcoding, with unique molecular identifiers applied to normalize quantification of the TCRbeta repertoire. The raw public reads went through TCRdb reprocessing: fastp at Q25, MiXCR clone calling, in-frame beta chains kept. Each entry merges the rows of one CDR3 protein and shows their most common DNA and genes. The sample table contains 400,000 to 500,000 distinct CDR3 sequences; only one count was recorded for about 11% of them. About 5% of the sample belongs to the ten largest clones. Reading the germline V gene gives CDR1 MGHDK and CDR2 SYGVNS. Germline trimming amounts to 1 base on V and 6 bases on J, with 9 as the count of junction bases outside the gene matches. The CDR3 runs 16 amino acids, cysteine and phenylalanine included. Only the CDR3 portion is preserved as DNA: 48 bases, with reading frame beginning at the first base.

The starting material was PBMCs from the stem cell graft donor, obtained from the stem cell graft. The clonotype comes from a human donor who donated a stem cell graft to a child with acute myeloid leukemia. The V and J segments used are TRBV25-1 and TRBJ2-1; TRBD2 matches 7 bases in the middle. The DNA sequence is as follows: TGTGCCAGCAGTGAATGGTGGCGGGAGCCCCCCAATGAGCAGTTCTTC. Its product reads: CASSEWWREPPNEQFF.